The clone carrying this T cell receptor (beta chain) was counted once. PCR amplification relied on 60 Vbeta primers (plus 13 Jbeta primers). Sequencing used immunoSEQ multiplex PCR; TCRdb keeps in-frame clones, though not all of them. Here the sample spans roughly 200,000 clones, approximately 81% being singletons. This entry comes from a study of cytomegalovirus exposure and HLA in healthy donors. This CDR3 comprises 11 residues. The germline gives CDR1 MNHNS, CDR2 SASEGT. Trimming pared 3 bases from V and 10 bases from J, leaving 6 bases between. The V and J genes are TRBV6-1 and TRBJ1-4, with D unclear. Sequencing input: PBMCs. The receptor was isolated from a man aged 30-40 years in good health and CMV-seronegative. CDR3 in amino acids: CASSDIGKLFF. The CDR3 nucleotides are TGTGCCAGCAGTGATATCGGAAAACTGTTTTTT.